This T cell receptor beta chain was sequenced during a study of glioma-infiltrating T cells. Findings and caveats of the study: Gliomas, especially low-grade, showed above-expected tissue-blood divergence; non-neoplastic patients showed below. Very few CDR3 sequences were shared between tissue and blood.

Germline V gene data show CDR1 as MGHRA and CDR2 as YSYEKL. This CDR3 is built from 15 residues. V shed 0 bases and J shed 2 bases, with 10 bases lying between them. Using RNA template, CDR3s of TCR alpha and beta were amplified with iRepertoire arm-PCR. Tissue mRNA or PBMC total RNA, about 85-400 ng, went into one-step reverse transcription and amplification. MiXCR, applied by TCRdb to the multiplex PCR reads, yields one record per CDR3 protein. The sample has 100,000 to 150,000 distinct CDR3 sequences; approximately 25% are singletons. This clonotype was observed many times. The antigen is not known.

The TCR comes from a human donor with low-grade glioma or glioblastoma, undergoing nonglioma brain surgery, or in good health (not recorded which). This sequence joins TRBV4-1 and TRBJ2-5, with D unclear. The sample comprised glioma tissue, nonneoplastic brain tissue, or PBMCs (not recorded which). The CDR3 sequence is CASSQDGRVQETQYF. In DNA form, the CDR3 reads TGCGCCAGCAGCCAAGATGGAAGAGTTCAAGAGACCCAGTACTTC.